The TCR beta chain described here comes from a study of T cell repertoires in cytomegalovirus infection. Whole-study context: It was the public TCR beta signatures that indicated both CMV infection and matching HLA type.

TCRdb used MiXCR to reprocess the reads, holding one entry per CDR3 protein. The table records around 320,000 distinct CDR3 sequences, over 7.5% of them present only once. The germline CDR1 and CDR2 sequences are SNHLY and FYNNEI. The CDR3 sequence is 14 residues long. Trimming stripped 4 bases from V and 1 base from J, with 10 bases between. The sample taken for sequencing was PBMCs. The chain has TRBV2 and TRBJ1-1; D gene ambiguous. The TCR was taken from a human donor in good health (CMV status not recorded). Some clones in this sample may be carry-over from other donors' samples. The CDR3 sequence: CASSAEATNTEAFF. DNA of the CDR3: TGTGCCAGCAGTGCAGAGGCGACGAACACTGAAGCTTTCTTT.